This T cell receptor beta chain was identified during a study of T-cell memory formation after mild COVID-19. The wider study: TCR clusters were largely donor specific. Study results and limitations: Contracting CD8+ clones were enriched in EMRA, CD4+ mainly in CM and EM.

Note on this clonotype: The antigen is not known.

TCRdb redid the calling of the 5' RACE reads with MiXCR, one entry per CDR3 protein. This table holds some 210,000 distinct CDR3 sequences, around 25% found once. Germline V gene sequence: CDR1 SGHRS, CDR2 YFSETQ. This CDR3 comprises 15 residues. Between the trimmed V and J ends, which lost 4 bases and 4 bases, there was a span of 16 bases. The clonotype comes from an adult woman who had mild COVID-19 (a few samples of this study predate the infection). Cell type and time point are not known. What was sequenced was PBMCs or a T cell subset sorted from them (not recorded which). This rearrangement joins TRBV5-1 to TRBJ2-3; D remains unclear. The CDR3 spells CASSVVEVSADTQYF. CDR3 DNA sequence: TGCGCCAGCAGCGTTGTCGAAGTATCTGCAGATACGCAGTATTTT.